Presented here are 21 T cell receptor beta chains from one specimen sequenced in a study of shared clonotypes between healthy human individuals. Sequencing was performed with immunoSEQ multiplex PCR; in TCRdb, only in-frame clones are kept and a portion is missing. Among some 96,000 clones listed, about half were seen once. The sequenced material came from PBMCs. These receptors were obtained from a woman aged 40 to 50 in good health. Some clones in this sample may be carry-over from other donors' samples.

The chain combines TRBV29-1 with TRBJ2-5; tentative D call: TRBD1 (7 bases). This CDR3 has 14 residues. Germline V gene data show CDR1 as SQVTM and CDR2 as ANQGSEA. Trimming pared 6 bases from V and 2 bases from J, leaving 16 bases between. CDR3 region: CSVPRGEVQETQYF. CDR3 sequence (DNA): TGCAGCGTCCCCAGGGGGGAGGTACAAGAGACCCAGTACTTC.

This clone was seen repeatedly, ten times or more. Other DNA sequences in this sample translate to the same CDR3. CDR3 in amino acids: CASSLTRNTGELFF. DNA of the CDR3: TGTGCCAGCAGTTTAACCAGGAACACCGGGGAGCTGTTTTTT. The V gene is TRBV28, the J gene TRBJ2-2; D is undetermined. CDR1 MDHEN and CDR2 SYDVKM come from the germline V gene. This CDR3 comprises 14 residues. V was clipped by 2 bases and J by 1 base, with 5 bases between them.

The chain links TRBV29-1 to TRBJ2-6, with D hard to call. The CDR3 consists of 15 residues. V was clipped by 6 bases and J by 0 bases, with 12 bases between them. Looked up from germline, CDR1 is SQVTM and CDR2 is ANQGSEA. The CDR3 loop is CSVRLGYSGANVLTF. Here the CDR3 DNA reads TGCAGCGTAAGATTGGGCTACTCTGGGGCCAACGTCCTGACTTTC.

CDR3 DNA sequence: TGTGCCTGGAGTGTACAAGGGTCTGGGGCCAACGTCCTGACTTTC. Translation: CAWSVQGSGANVLTF. This chain joins TRBV30 and TRBJ2-6; D gene unclear. The CDR3 extends over 15 amino acids. The V gene lost 0 bases and the J gene lost 1 base, with 7 bases spanning the gap. Germline assignment: CDR1 GTSNPN and CDR2 SVGIG (reference sequence).

This clone was observed a handful of times. The chain carries TRBV15 and TRBJ1-1, with a weak D call TRBD1 (5 bases). From germline, CDR1 is LNHNV and CDR2 YYDKDF (reference sequence). V gave up 0 bases and J gave up 5 bases, with 16 bases separating them. The CDR3 contains 16 residues. CDR3 protein: CATSRDSRREGTEAFF. CDR3 bases: TGTGCCACCAGCAGAGATTCACGGAGGGAGGGGACTGAAGCTTTCTTT.

This sequence joins TRBV28 and TRBJ2-1; 10 nucleotides line up with TRBD2. The CDR3 runs to 15 residues. With 2 bases clipped from V and 9 bases from J, the junction kept 7 bases outside the gene matches. CDR1 and CDR2 from the germline V gene are MDHEN and SYDVKM. The CDR3 coding sequence is TGTGCCAGCAGTTTAAACCCTAGCGGGAGATCTGAGCAGTTCTTC. It translates to CASSLNPSGRSEQFF.

Comments on this clone: A far more abundant clone sits one base away, making this likely a read error. Other DNA variants within this sample encode the same CDR3. The chain links TRBV30 to TRBJ1-6; D perhaps matches TRBD1 (5 bases). Per the germline V gene, CDR1 is GTSNPN and CDR2 is SVGIG (reference sequence). This CDR3 has 14 residues. The CDR3, as DNA: TGTGCCTGGAGTGAGGACTTTGGGGGTTCACCCCTCCGCTTT. Translated, it gives CAWSEDFGGSPLRF.

The chain links TRBV9 to TRBJ2-5, with D perhaps TRBD1 (5 bases). This CDR3 contains 15 residues. Trimming left V 1 base short and J 5 bases short, with 15 bases between. The germline V gene encodes CDR1 SGDLS and CDR2 YYNGEE. The CDR3 spells CASSVLGQNLETQYF. The CDR3 DNA follows: TGTGCCAGCAGCGTACTGGGGCAGAATTTGGAGACCCAGTACTTC.

A note on this clone: This may arise from a read error, as a much more abundant clone is one base away. This same CDR3 is encoded by further DNA sequences in the sample. The gene calls are TRBV19 and TRBJ2-4, with D maybe TRBD1 (6 bases). This CDR3 is built from 15 residues. V was cut by 6 bases and J by 0 bases, with 12 bases left in between. Germline CDR1 is LNHDA and CDR2 is SQIVND (reference sequence). This chain's CDR3 is CASSIHREAKNIQYF. The DNA for the CDR3 is TGTGCCAGTAGCATACACAGGGAAGCCAAAAACATTCAGTACTTC. The variable domain in full, with the rest retrieved from reference TRBV19 and TRBJ2-4, is DGGITQSPKYLFRKEGQNVTLSCEQNLNHDAMYWYRQDPGQGLRLIYYSQIVNDFQKGDIAEGYSVSREKKESFPLTVTSAQKNPTAFYLCASSIHREAKNIQYFGAGTRLSVL.

The chain employs TRBV30 and TRBJ1-5; no reliable D call. Trimming took off 2 bases at V and 4 bases at J, with 9 bases between the two ends. This CDR3 region has 13 residues. The V gene's germline CDR1 is GTSNPN and CDR2 SVGIG (reference sequence). This CDR3 reads CAWSRTRNQPQHF. CDR3 DNA sequence: TGTGCCTGGAGTCGAACCAGAAATCAGCCCCAGCATTTT. The whole variable domain, filled in from reference TRBV30 and TRBJ1-5, reads SQTIHQWPATLVQPVGSPLSLECTVEGTSNPNLYWYRQAAGRGLQLLFYSVGIGQISSEVPQNLSASRPQDRQFILSSKKLLLSDSGFYLCAWSRTRNQPQHFGDGTRLSIL.

The chain is built from TRBV5-6 and TRBJ2-7, with TRBD2 matching over 15 bases. J was trimmed by 2 bases and V by 3 bases; bases with no gene match: 0. Germline V gene sequence: CDR1 SGHDT, CDR2 YYEEEE. This CDR3 has 15 amino acids. DNA for the CDR3: TGTGCCAGCAGCTGGACTAGCGGGAGGGCCTACGAGCAGTACTTC. Protein: CASSWTSGRAYEQYF.

This clone appeared many times. The chain joins TRBV4-3 to TRBJ2-6; D may be TRBD2 (5 bases). Germline values: CDR1 LGHNA, CDR2 YSLEER. This CDR3 has 18 residues. V lost 2 bases to trimming and J lost 0 bases, with 14 bases between them. In DNA form, the CDR3 reads TGCGCCAGCAGCCAACATCAATCCGGGATCTCTGGGGCCAACGTCCTGACTTTC. Translated: CASSQHQSGISGANVLTF.

A remark on this clone: This sequence may be a read error, since a much larger clone differs from it by one base. This CDR3 is also generated by other DNA sequences in the sample. The V gene is TRBV7-2, the J gene TRBJ2-7; TRBD2 matches 8 bases. J lost 7 bases, V lost 3 bases, and 17 bases had no gene match. The CDR3 spans 17 residues. CDR1 and CDR2 from the germline V gene are SGHTA and FQGNSA. The chain's CDR3 is CASSLVATGGGQGEQYF. The CDR3 region has the DNA TGTGCCAGCAGCTTGGTGGCTACGGGCGGGGGGCAAGGGGAGCAGTACTTC. Based on the CDR3 plus reference TRBV7-2 and TRBJ2-7, the full variable domain is GAGVSQSPSNKVTEKGKDVELRCDPISGHTALYWYRQSLGQGLEFLIYFQGNSAPDKSGLPSDRFSAERTGGSVSTLTIQRTQQEDSAVYLCASSLVATGGGQGEQYFGPGTRLTVT.

In this sample, this clone turned up once. This chain links TRBV7-9 with TRBJ1-2, with 7 bases that match TRBD1. The CDR3 loop spans 15 amino acids. J was trimmed by 8 bases and V by 4 bases; bases with no gene match: 13. The germline CDR1 and CDR2 sequences are SEHNR and FQNEAQ (reference sequence). In DNA form, the CDR3 reads TGTGCCAGCAGCTCCCGGGACAGCGCCTTGGAGGGCTACACCTTC. As protein: CASSSRDSALEGYTF.

V gene TRBV30 combines with J gene TRBJ1-6; D gene uncertain. CDR3 length: 14 amino acids. The V gene's germline CDR1 is GTSNPN and CDR2 SVGIG (reference sequence). Trimming removed 4 bases from V and 7 bases from J, with 14 bases in between. Written as DNA, the CDR3 is TGTGCCTGGAAGGTGTACGGCAAAAATTCACCCCTCCACTTT. Amino acids: CAWKVYGKNSPLHF. Full variable domain (missing parts from reference TRBV30 and TRBJ1-6): SQTIHQWPATLVQPVGSPLSLECTVEGTSNPNLYWYRQAAGRGLQLLFYSVGIGQISSEVPQNLSASRPQDRQFILSSKKLLLSDSGFYLCAWKVYGKNSPLHFGNGTRLTVT.

This clone occurred a few times. V usage is TRBV6-4 and J usage is TRBJ2-3; TRBD1 matches 11 bases. Trimming took 5 bases from V and 6 from J; bases not matched to a gene: 7. Germline CDR1 MRHNA, CDR2 SNTAGT. CDR3 size: 15 residues. The CDR3 region has the DNA TGTGCCAGCAGTCCGGGACAGGGGGAGGTGGATACGCAGTATTTT. Its protein is CASSPGQGEVDTQYF.

This clone was seen repeatedly, ten times or more. J is TRBJ1-6 and V is TRBV10-3, with TRBD1 matching 7 bases. J gave up 7 bases and V 4 bases, and 4 bases lay outside the gene matches. Germline V CDR1 and CDR2: ENHRY, SYGVKD. CDR3 length: 14 amino acids. The chain's CDR3 is CAISGRQGNSPLHF. The CDR3, as DNA: TGTGCCATCAGTGGGAGACAGGGAAATTCACCCCTCCACTTT.

The V and J genes are TRBV4-2 and TRBJ2-2, with D uncertain. V lost 0 bases and J lost 1, with 3 bases in between. Germline V gives CDR1 LGHNA, CDR2 YNFKEQ. This CDR3 spans 14 amino acids. In nucleotides, the CDR3 is TGTGCCAGCAGCCAAGAGGGGAACACCGGGGAGCTGTTTTTT. Protein: CASSQEGNTGELFF.

The chain combines TRBV21-1 with TRBJ2-7; TRBD1, as called in the table, went unchecked against the DNA. TRBV21-1 represents a pseudogene. The length of the CDR3 is 14 residues. CDR3 sequence: CASSKEAGMYEQYF. In DNA form, the CDR3 reads TGTGCCAGCAGCAAAGAAGCAGGGATGTACGAGCAGTACTTC.

The J gene is TRBJ2-3, the V gene TRBV5-4; D is possibly TRBD1 (6 bases). The germline gives CDR1 SGHNT, CDR2 YYREEE (reference sequence). V gave up 4 bases and J gave up 3 bases, with 12 bases separating them. The CDR3 runs 14 residues. CDR3 protein: CASSLSGDTDTQYF. The CDR3 DNA follows: TGTGCCAGCAGCCTATCAGGGGATACAGATACGCAGTATTTT.

Many counts were recorded for this clone. J is TRBJ1-4 and V is TRBV7-9; tentative D call: TRBD1 (6 bases). CDR1 is SEHNR and CDR2 is FQNEAQ in the germline V gene (reference sequence). The CDR3 has 14 residues. V was clipped by 3 bases and J by 6 bases, with 11 bases between them. Written as DNA, the CDR3 is TGTGCCAGCAGCTTTGCAGGGGTTGATGAAAAACTGTTTTTT. Residues: CASSFAGVDEKLFF.